The 8 T cell receptor beta chains below come from one sample, sequenced in a study of human T cells and chemical hapten exposure. MiXCR, run by TCRdb on the RACE reads, gives a single entry per CDR3 protein. The sample includes about 50,000 distinct CDR3 sequences, 9.5% to 10% of them seen just once. Stated time point: patch test 2, 6 weeks after DPC sensitization. Specified treatment: therapeutic diphenylcyclopropenone sensitization with weekly scalp DPC. The material was whole blood, obtained in connection with sensitization to the hapten diphenylcyclopropenone (DPC). The receptors here all came from a woman aged 45-65 years with alopecia areata. Some clones in this sample may be carry-over from other donors' samples.

This clonotype was found many times. The chain recombines TRBV7-8 with TRBJ1-5; D is possibly TRBD1 (6 bases). From germline, CDR1 is SGHVS and CDR2 FQNEAQ. The CDR3 consists of 15 residues. Trimming took 5 bases from V and 3 from J, leaving 14 bases between them. The CDR3 sequence: CASSDQQGYNQPQHF. Here the CDR3 DNA reads TGTGCCAGCAGCGATCAACAGGGATACAATCAGCCCCAGCATTTT.

The chain combines TRBV12-3 or TRBV12-4 with TRBJ2-1, with TRBD1 as a possible D gene (5 bases). V lost 1 base, J lost 10 bases, and 8 bases lay in between. The CDR3 is made up of 12 amino acids. CDR3 nucleotides: TGTGCCAGCAGTTTAGTACAGGCCGAGCAGTTCTTC. Protein sequence: CASSLVQAEQFF.

This clonotype was seen ten or more times. V gene TRBV7-9 combines with J gene TRBJ1-5, with unresolved D. V lost 5 bases, J lost 0 bases, and 8 bases lay in between. This CDR3 has 14 residues. The germline CDR1 and CDR2 sequences are SEHNR and FQNEAQ (reference sequence). In nucleotides, the CDR3 is TGTGCCAGCAGCGTCGGTCATAGCAATCAGCCCCAGCATTTT. Amino acids: CASSVGHSNQPQHF.

This chain uses TRBV12-3 or TRBV12-4 with TRBJ2-7, with 10 bases that match TRBD1. The CDR3 spans 19 residues. The V gene end was trimmed by 3 bases and the J gene end by 3 bases; junction bases not matched to a gene: 17. CDR3 nucleotides: TGTGCCAGCAGTTTTGGAGGGACAGGGGCTTCGAGGGATTTCTACGAGCAGTACTTC. Its protein product is CASSFGGTGASRDFYEQYF.

The table lists this clonotype with a few counts. V is TRBV29-1 and J is TRBJ2-3; tentatively, D is TRBD1 or TRBD2 (6 bases each). CDR1 is SQVTM and CDR2 is ANQGSEA in the germline V gene. The CDR3 has 14 residues. V was clipped by 7 bases and J by 6 bases, with 20 bases between them. CDR3 nucleotides: TGCAGCGGGCGGGACACCAGCGGTGTTGATACGCAGTATTTT. Translated, it gives CSGRDTSGVDTQYF.

This clonotype was observed many times. This chain joins TRBV12-3 or TRBV12-4 and TRBJ1-1, with a weak D call TRBD1 (5 bases). The CDR3 has 11 amino acids. Trimming removed 3 bases at V and 11 bases at J, with 10 bases between. CDR3 bases: TGTGCCAGCAGTTTGGAGGGGAGGGCTTTCTTT. Amino acids: CASSLEGRAFF.

This chain uses TRBV19 with TRBJ2-3, with 8 bases lining up with TRBD2. J gave up 0 bases and V 7 bases, and 6 bases lay outside the gene matches. Germline values: CDR1 LNHDA, CDR2 SQIVND (reference sequence). The CDR3 runs 15 residues. The CDR3 loop is CASMRGDPSTDTQYF. The CDR3, as DNA: TGTGCCAGTATGCGGGGGGACCCAAGCACAGATACGCAGTATTTT.

This clonotype came up many times. This chain links TRBV3-1 with TRBJ2-7; tentative D call: TRBD2 (7 bases). The germline V gene encodes CDR1 LGHDT and CDR2 YNNKEL (reference sequence). The CDR3 loop spans 16 amino acids. The V and J ends lost 4 bases and 2 bases respectively, with 18 bases between them. The CDR3 sequence is CASSPARGRGAYEQYF. CDR3 sequence (DNA): TGTGCCAGCAGCCCCGCCCGGGGGAGGGGGGCCTACGAGCAGTACTTC.